A single sample is the source of the 6 T cell receptor beta chains below, sequenced in a study of cytomegalovirus exposure and HLA in healthy donors. It was with 60 Vbeta and 13 Jbeta primers that the PCR ran. Clones were sequenced by immunoSEQ multiplex PCR, and TCRdb holds only the in-frame ones, with some missing. This table holds under 200,000 clones, roughly 80% found once. The sample consisted of PBMCs. These receptors came from a man aged 18 to 29 in good health and CMV-seronegative.

The chain employs TRBV7-2 and TRBJ2-1; tentative D call: TRBD2 (5 bases). The CDR3 extends over 16 amino acids. The V end lost 3 bases, the J end lost 7 bases, and 19 bases lay between the germline ends. CDR1 is SGHTA and CDR2 is FQGNSA in the germline V gene. The CDR3 DNA follows: TGTGCCAGCAGCTTGACTATGGGCGCCCTTGGGAATGAGCAGTTCTTC. It codes for CASSLTMGALGNEQFF.

This clone has a single count. This sequence joins TRBV5-5 and TRBJ2-7, with 7 bases fitting TRBD1. The CDR3 extends over 15 amino acids. The germline CDR1 and CDR2 sequences are SGHKS and YYEKEE (reference sequence). V trimming: 0 bases; J trimming: 0 bases; junction bases outside the gene matches: 3. In DNA form, the CDR3 reads TGTGCCAGCAGCTTGGGACAGGGTCCCTCCTACGAGCAGTACTTC. Protein product: CASSLGQGPSYEQYF.

The genes are TRBV6-5 and TRBJ1-1; D is ambiguous. The CDR3 loop spans 15 amino acids. Looked up from germline, CDR1 is MNHEY and CDR2 is SVGAGI. Trimming shortened V by 2 bases and J by 0 bases, and 10 bases separated the two germline ends. Written as DNA, the CDR3 is TGTGCCAGCAGTTACACCGCGTGGTTGAACACTGAAGCTTTCTTT. Translated, it gives CASSYTAWLNTEAFF.

The DNA for the CDR3 is TGTGCCAGCAGTCACCAGGGGGAGCAGTACTTC. Its translation is CASSHQGEQYF. The chain couples TRBV6-6 to TRBJ2-5, with 7 positions matching TRBD1. V dropped 5 bases and J dropped 11; count of bases not matched to a gene: 5. Germline values: CDR1 MNHNY, CDR2 SVGAGI (reference sequence). The CDR3 loop spans 11 amino acids.

This clone was counted only a few times. The chain carries TRBV4-3 and TRBJ2-7; 7 positions agree with TRBD1. V was clipped by 1 base and J by 2 bases; unmatched bases: 5. This CDR3 has 15 residues. The V gene's germline CDR1 is LGHNA and CDR2 YSLEER. This CDR3 reads CASSQGQGQTYEQYF. The CDR3 DNA is TGCGCCAGCAGCCAAGGACAGGGTCAAACCTACGAGCAGTACTTC.

This chain joins TRBV7-2 and TRBJ2-3, with 11 bases fitting TRBD2. The CDR3 totals 18 residues. Germline CDR1 is SGHTA and CDR2 is FQGNSA. Trimming cost V 4 bases and J 1 base; bases outside gene matches: 10. CDR3 region: CASSSRLAGQLGTDTQYF. CDR3 bases: TGTGCCAGCAGCTCTCGACTAGCGGGACAACTGGGCACAGATACGCAGTATTTT.